This T cell receptor (beta chain) appears in the sequencing data of a study of control samples from healthy donors and cancer patients. The method was immunoSEQ multiplex PCR; TCRdb's version includes in-frame clones alone and lacks a portion of them. The data contain fewer than 200,000 clones, over 85% of them singletons. The CDR3 contains 16 residues. The V segment lost 3 bases and the J segment 3 bases; nucleotides outside the gene matches: 11. CDR1 and CDR2 (germline): GTSNPN, SVGIG (reference sequence). The chain carries TRBV30 and TRBJ2-3; 8 nucleotides agree with TRBD2. Sequenced material: blood. The source is a woman aged 60-75 years in good health. The CDR3 DNA reads as TGTGCCTGGAGGCAATACGGGGGGGCTAATACAGATACGCAGTATTTT. Amino acids: CAWRQYGGANTDTQYF.